The following is a TCR beta chain sequence with its context. The target antigen is unknown. This CDR3 comprises 13 residues. CDR1 is LGHNT and CDR2 is FRNRAP in the germline V gene. V was clipped by 6 bases and J by 3 bases, with 12 bases between them. The sample comes from a study of T-cell reconstitution after alpha-beta-depleted transplantation in children. Findings of the study overall: T-cell counts and diversity at one year post-transplant came mainly from newly produced T cells. High day-60 TCRbeta diversity in some patients came from surviving recipient T cells and thymic progenitors. It was reported that alpha-beta T cells came from several hundred expanded graft clones (about two months after transplant).

The TCRbeta library was prepared with unique molecular identifiers. TCRdb reprocessed the PCR reads with MiXCR, giving one entry per CDR3 protein. The table records approximately 630,000 distinct CDR3 sequences, around 14% of them present only once. This specimen consisted of PBMCs, obtained before TCRalphabeta/CD19-depleted stem cell transplant. The receptor's source is a girl aged 2 to 9 with congenital amegakaryocytic thrombocytopenia, due to receive a stem cell transplant. The rearrangement joins TRBV12-5 to TRBJ2-7; no firm D call. This chain's CDR3 is CASGLTRGYEQYF. The CDR3 region has the DNA TGTGCTAGTGGGTTGACCCGCGGCTACGAGCAGTACTTC.